A selection of T cell receptor beta chains follows, all from one sample in a study of cytomegalovirus exposure and HLA in healthy donors. Profiled with immunoSEQ multiplex PCR; TCRdb holds only in-frame clones, not every one. This sample carries 95,000 to 150,000 clones, approximately 79% of them seen once, and the ten largest clones take 3.5% to 4.5%. The sequencing sample was made of PBMCs. Source of these receptors: a man aged 25-45 years in good health and CMV-seronegative. CDR3s include the opening cysteine and the closing phenylalanine or tryptophan. The D gene is left open where the match is weak. Only part of the rows carry a size: once, few, many, or a class if the clone is expanded.

>.|.|TRBV27|TRBJ1-2
CASSFSGTLNYGYTF
TGTGCCAGCAGTTTTTCAGGGACTCTAAACTATGGCTACACCTTC
>.|TRBD1|TRBV5-4|TRBJ2-2
CASSLAGTATGELFF
TGTGCCAGCAGCTTAGCCGGGACAGCCACCGGGGAGCTGTTTTTT
>few|.|TRBV11-1|TRBJ2-7
CASSSFRDTSYEQYF
TGTGCCAGCAGCTCATTCCGGGACACCTCCTACGAGCAGTACTTC
>.|TRBD1|TRBV5-4|TRBJ1-2
CASSLPQGAGGYTF
TGTGCCAGCAGCTTGCCACAGGGGGCGGGTGGCTACACCTTC
>.|TRBD2|TRBV5-6|TRBJ2-3
CASSLNSGGARTDTQYF
TGTGCCAGCAGCTTGAATAGCGGGGGGGCGCGCACAGATACGCAGTATTTT
>.|.|TRBV29-1|TRBJ1-2
CSARLGEGDYGYTF
TGCAGCGCTCGCCTTGGTGAGGGCGACTATGGCTACACCTTC
>once|TRBD1|TRBV28|TRBJ1-2
CASSIRGGTGAGGYTF
TGTGCCAGCAGTATTCGTGGTGGGACAGGGGCCGGGGGCTACACCTTC
>.|.|TRBV9|TRBJ1-1
CASPHKKQRNTEAFF
TGTGCCAGCCCACACAAAAAACAGAGGAACACTGAAGCTTTCTTT
>few|.|TRBV30|TRBJ1-2
CAWTDPGIGGYTF
TGTGCCTGGACCGACCCAGGGATCGGGGGCTACACCTTC
>.|TRBD2|TRBV2|TRBJ2-7
CASSARALGLAGREYF
TGTGCCAGCAGTGCCCGTGCTCTGGGACTAGCGGGGAGGGAGTACTTC
>.|TRBD1|TRBV4-1|TRBJ1-4
CASSQAPGQYNEKLFF
TGCGCCAGCAGCCAAGCTCCGGGACAGTATAATGAAAAACTGTTTTTT
>.|TRBD1|TRBV13|TRBJ1-2
CASSLGQGAYGYTF
TGTGCCAGCAGCTTAGGGCAGGGGGCCTATGGCTACACCTTC
>.|.|TRBV27|TRBJ1-6
CASSRGSYNSPLHF
TGTGCCAGCAGTAGAGGCTCCTATAATTCACCCCTCCACTTT
>.|.|TRBV10-3|TRBJ1-2
CATEGADYGYTF
TGTGCCACCGAGGGCGCCGACTATGGCTACACCTTC
>few|.|TRBV19|TRBJ2-6
CASRGPGSGANVLTF
TGTGCCAGTAGGGGCCCAGGGTCTGGGGCCAACGTCCTGACTTTC
>.|.|TRBV6-4|TRBJ1-1
CASSEAGENTEAFF
TGTGCCAGCAGTGAGGCGGGGGAGAACACTGAAGCTTTCTTT
>.|TRBD1|TRBV11-3|TRBJ2-5
CASSPGTGQETQYF
TGTGCCAGCAGCCCAGGGACAGGGCAAGAGACCCAGTACTTC